The 25 T cell receptor beta chains presented below share a single source sample, sequenced in a study of CD8 T cells in ankylosing spondylitis. One entry per CDR3 protein, called by TCRdb with MiXCR from the 5' RACE reads. The repertoire holds 150,000 to 200,000 distinct CDR3 sequences, with about a sixth as singletons. The sequenced material came from blood, either unsorted or a sorted T cell fraction (not recorded which). The receptors stem from a male donor with ankylosing spondylitis or in good health (not recorded which).

This clonotype was recorded at least ten times. This rearrangement joins TRBV12-3 or TRBV12-4 to TRBJ1-6; 10 bases agree with TRBD1. The CDR3 contains 18 residues. Trimming took 5 bases from V and 0 from J; bases not matched to a gene: 7. The CDR3, as DNA: TGTGCCAGCAGTCCGCCGGGACAGGGGAGCTCCTATAATTCACCCCTCCACTTT. Protein product: CASSPPGQGSSYNSPLHF.

J is TRBJ2-1 and V is TRBV24-1; 9 nucleotides agree with TRBD1. V lost 3 bases and J lost 3; bases outside the gene matches: 8. Germline V CDR1 and CDR2: KGHDR, SFDVKD. CDR3 length: 17 amino acids. Here the CDR3 reads CATSDPRTGEVYNEQFF. The CDR3 bases are TGTGCCACCAGTGATCCCCGGACAGGGGAAGTCTACAATGAGCAGTTCTTC.

V and J are TRBV6-4 and TRBJ2-2; TRBD2 matches at 13 bases. The CDR3 runs 19 residues. The germline gives CDR1 MRHNA, CDR2 SNTAGT. The CDR3 nucleotides are TGTACCCGCAGTTTCTGGGGACTAGCGGGAAACTTAAACACCGGGGAGCTGTTTTTT. It yields the protein CTRSFWGLAGNLNTGELFF.

There are many counts of this clonotype. The chain recombines TRBV20-1 with TRBJ1-5; 10 bases fit TRBD1. The CDR3 has 16 amino acids. V was pared by 6 bases and J by 5 bases, with 13 bases of the junction left unmatched. Germline V gene lookup returns CDR1 DFQATT and CDR2 SNEGSKA (reference sequence). CDR3 bases: TGCAGTGCGTTGAGAATATCCGGGACAGGGGATCAGCCCCAGCATTTT. It translates to CSALRISGTGDQPQHF.

In its sample, this clonotype was seen many times. The chain combines TRBV9 with TRBJ2-3; tentative D call: TRBD2 (5 bases). The germline gives CDR1 SGDLS, CDR2 YYNGEE. The CDR3 totals 13 residues. V was trimmed by 0 bases and J by 7 bases, leaving 9 bases between them. As DNA, the CDR3 is TGTGCCAGCAGCGTAGCACCGACTAATACGCAGTATTTT. Translated, it gives CASSVAPTNTQYF.

This clonotype has more than one count but fewer than ten. The V and J genes are TRBV11-2 and TRBJ2-4, with TRBD1 as a possible D gene (5 bases). Looked up from germline, CDR1 is SGHAT and CDR2 is FQNNGV. V gave up 0 bases and J gave up 16 bases, with 13 bases separating them. The CDR3 totals 12 residues. CDR3 sequence reads: CASSLEAGQAYF. In DNA, the CDR3 is TGTGCCAGCAGCTTAGAGGCAGGGCAGGCTTACTTC.

V is TRBV7-7 and J is TRBJ2-1; D not certain. V was pared by 0 bases and J by 3 bases, with 3 bases between. The CDR3 has 13 residues. Germline CDR1 is SSHAT and CDR2 is FNYEAQ (reference sequence). The CDR3, as DNA: TGTGCCAGCAGCTTAGCCAACTACAATGAGCAGTTCTTC. This gives the protein CASSLANYNEQFF.

This clonotype was picked up many times. The chain recombines TRBV5-1 with TRBJ2-3; D is perhaps TRBD2 (5 bases). This CDR3 is 15 amino acids long. CDR1 is SGHRS and CDR2 is YFSETQ in the germline V gene. The V end was cut by 5 bases, the J end by 8 bases, with 21 bases between. The CDR3 nucleotides are TGCGCCAGCAGTCTTGCAGAAGGGAGAGTAGGTACGCAGTATTTT. It is translated as CASSLAEGRVGTQYF. Full variable domain (missing parts from reference TRBV5-1 and TRBJ2-3): KAGVTQTPRYLIKTRGQQVTLSCSPISGHRSVSWYQQTPGQGLQFLFEYFSETQRNKGNFPGRFSGRQFSNSRSEMNVSTLELGDSALYLCASSLAEGRVGTQYFGPGTRLTVL.

This clonotype has at least ten counts. The V gene is TRBV28, the J gene TRBJ1-1; TRBD1 agrees at 9 bases. The CDR3 has 17 residues. With V trimmed by 6 bases and J by 4 bases, 15 bases remained unmatched. Per the germline V gene, CDR1 is MDHEN and CDR2 is SYDVKM. In nucleotides, the CDR3 is TGTGCCAGCAGCCTACTGGTGGGGACAGGGCTAATCACTGAAGCTTTCTTT. Protein sequence: CASSLLVGTGLITEAFF.

This clonotype showed up many times. The rearrangement joins TRBV27 to TRBJ2-5; weak D call: TRBD1 (5 bases). Trimming removed 4 bases from V and 5 bases from J, with 14 bases in between. The germline CDR1 and CDR2 sequences are MNHEY and SMNVEV (reference sequence). The CDR3 totals 14 residues. DNA of the CDR3: TGTGCCAGCAGTTACGTAGGGGTTGGGGAGACCCAGTACTTC. Amino acids: CASSYVGVGETQYF.

This clonotype was seen at least ten times. This chain links TRBV10-2 with TRBJ2-5; perhaps TRBD1 as D (5 bases). V was cut by 7 bases and J by 7 bases, with 16 bases left in between. Germline values: CDR1 WSHSY, CDR2 SAAADI. The CDR3 has 13 amino acids. CDR3 loop: CASTTEAFATQYF. CDR3 DNA: TGCGCCAGCACGACAGAAGCTTTTGCGACCCAGTACTTC.

This clonotype was seen repeatedly, ten times or more. The rearrangement links TRBV4-2 to TRBJ2-4, with 14 bases aligning to TRBD2. Trimming removed 2 bases from V and 9 bases from J; junction bases left unmatched: 18. This CDR3 is 20 amino acids long. Per germline, CDR1 LGHNA and CDR2 YNFKEQ. The CDR3: CASSQPRPGTSGSTGFIQYF. The DNA of the CDR3 is TGTGCCAGCAGCCAACCCCGCCCCGGGACTAGCGGGAGTACGGGGTTCATTCAGTACTTC.

In its sample, this clonotype was seen many times. This CDR3 is CASSEWAQSSYEQYF. CDR3 DNA sequence: TGCGCCAGCAGCGAATGGGCCCAGAGCTCCTACGAGCAGTACTTC. The chain combines TRBV5-1 with TRBJ2-7; D remains unclear. Germline V gene lookup returns CDR1 SGHRS and CDR2 YFSETQ. The CDR3 length is 15 residues. V lost 4 bases to trimming and J lost 0 bases, with 14 bases between them.

The sample holds many counts of this clonotype. This chain joins TRBV5-1 and TRBJ2-3, with 9 bases fitting TRBD2. CDR1 is SGHRS and CDR2 is YFSETQ in the germline V gene. There are 16 residues in the CDR3. Unmatched junction bases numbered 6, after V lost 0 bases and J lost 4 bases. The CDR3 bases are TGCGCCAGCAGCTTGGGTTTAGCGGGAGACGCAGATACGCAGTATTTT. Its protein product is CASSLGLAGDADTQYF.

The rearrangement joins TRBV5-4 to TRBJ1-3; D is undetermined. This CDR3 region has 16 residues. Germline V lookup: CDR1 SGHNT, CDR2 YYREEE (reference sequence). Trimming took off 0 bases at V and 0 bases at J, with 10 bases between the two ends. DNA of the CDR3: TGTGCCAGCAGCTTGGCCGGCAGGAGCTCTGGAAACACCATATATTTT. Protein: CASSLAGRSSGNTIYF.

This clonotype was seen many times. The V gene is TRBV5-1, the J gene TRBJ2-1; 11 bases are a match to TRBD2. Germline CDR1 reads SGHRS; CDR2 reads YFSETQ. Unmatched junction bases numbered 9, after V lost 4 bases and J lost 6 bases. The CDR3 has 16 residues. The CDR3, as DNA: TGCGCCAGCAGCATTGAGGGTAGCGGGAGGGGCAATGAGCAGTTCTTC. Amino acid sequence: CASSIEGSGRGNEQFF.

This clonotype has at least ten counts. A read error may account for a junction end that differs from germline. J is TRBJ1-2 and V is TRBV12-5, with no clear D. This CDR3 region has 13 residues. Per the germline V gene, CDR1 is LGHNT and CDR2 is FRNRAP. This chain's CDR3 is CASGLSVNYAYTF. Here the CDR3 DNA reads TGTGCTAGTGGTTTATCAGTAAACTATGCCTACACCTTC. The full variable domain, with the rest looked up from reference TRBV12-5 and TRBJ1-2, is DARVTQTPRHKVTEMGQEVTMRCQPILGHNTVFWYRQTMMQGLELLAYFRNRAPLDDSGMPKDRFSAEMPDATLATLKIQPSEPRDSAVYFCASGLSVNYAYTFGSGTRLTVV.

This clonotype came up many times. The chain recombines TRBV19 with TRBJ1-6; D is unresolved. The CDR3 covers 13 residues. Per germline, CDR1 LNHDA and CDR2 SQIVND (reference sequence). Deletions cut 6 bases from V and 3 bases from J, with 6 bases between. Here the CDR3 DNA reads TGTGCCAGTAGAGAGGACTATAATTCACCCCTCCACTTT. Amino acids: CASREDYNSPLHF.

This clonotype was detected many times. CDR3 DNA: TGCAGCGTTACCCACAGACAGGCCAACTATGGCTACACCTTC. Its protein is CSVTHRQANYGYTF. The chain links TRBV29-1 to TRBJ1-2; maybe TRBD1 (6 bases). This CDR3 comprises 14 residues. Between the trimmed V and J ends, which lost 5 bases and 2 bases, there was a span of 15 bases. Germline V gene data show CDR1 as SQVTM and CDR2 as ANQGSEA.

The sample holds a few counts of this clonotype. The J gene is TRBJ2-5, the V gene TRBV6-1; 7 bases are a match to TRBD2. After removal of 6 bases from V and 5 bases from J, the junction contained 6 bases not matched to a gene. Per germline, CDR1 MNHNS and CDR2 SASEGT. CDR3 length equals 13 residues. The CDR3 loop reads CASSSRRGETQYF. In nucleotides, the CDR3 is TGTGCCAGCAGCTCCCGGCGGGGGGAGACCCAGTACTTC.

This clonotype was counted at least ten times. The genes are TRBV5-1 and TRBJ2-2; D uncertain. CDR1 and CDR2 from the germline V gene are SGHRS and YFSETQ. The CDR3 runs 15 residues. The V end was cut by 0 bases, the J end by 0 bases, with 6 bases between. For the CDR3, the DNA is TGCGCCAGCAGCTTGGATAGCCCGAACACCGGGGAGCTGTTTTTT. Protein: CASSLDSPNTGELFF.

This clonotype came up many times. This rearrangement joins TRBV20-1 to TRBJ2-7; D not resolved. This CDR3 spans 12 amino acids. In germline, CDR1 is DFQATT, CDR2 SNEGSKA (reference sequence). V was trimmed by 4 bases and J by 3 bases, leaving 10 bases between them. Here the CDR3 DNA reads TGCAGTGCTATAGAGTGGGTCTACGAGCAGTACTTC. Protein product: CSAIEWVYEQYF.

This clonotype was seen ten or more times. The chain is built from TRBV10-2 and TRBJ1-4; D is unresolved. Trimming removed 5 bases from V and 2 bases from J, with 9 bases in between. Germline CDR1 and CDR2: WSHSY and SAAADI. The CDR3 runs to 14 residues. The CDR3 protein is CASSWGSTNEKLFF. The DNA of the CDR3 is TGCGCCAGCAGTTGGGGATCTACTAATGAAAAACTGTTTTTT.

The V call is TRBV7-7, the J call TRBJ2-3, with TRBD1 identical over 9 bases. Germline assignment: CDR1 SSHAT and CDR2 FNYEAQ (reference sequence). The CDR3 has 16 amino acids. After removal of 3 bases from V and 2 bases from J, the junction contained 6 bases not matched to a gene. The CDR3 sequence: CASSFGGTGNTDTQYF. The DNA of the CDR3 is TGTGCCAGCAGCTTCGGGGGGACAGGGAACACAGATACGCAGTATTTT.

This clonotype has at least ten counts. The V call is TRBV27, the J call TRBJ2-7; D remains ambiguous. Per germline, CDR1 MNHEY and CDR2 SMNVEV (reference sequence). The CDR3 contains 13 residues. The ends were cut back, 6 bases at V and 3 bases at J, with 12 bases in the middle. The CDR3 DNA sequence: TGTGCCAGCAGCCACCGTCCCCTCTACGAGCAGTACTTC. It translates to CASSHRPLYEQYF.